This T cell receptor beta chain appears in the sequencing data of a study of beta chain features in type 1 diabetes. Points from the study as a whole: There was a moderate but significant shortening of TCRB CDR3s in all four CD4+ subsets of Type 1 diabetes patients. Any role of HLA type in TCRB rearrangement remained unresolved here.

V was trimmed by 5 bases and J by 6 bases, leaving 8 bases between them. This CDR3 spans 12 amino acids. Germline loops: CDR1 SGHTA, CDR2 FQGNSA. Note on this clone: The antigen remains undetermined. Within the sample, other DNA sequences also encode this same CDR3.

The whole isolated RNA underwent reverse transcription, so sequencing captured expressed TCRB transcripts. Sequencing was performed with immunoSEQ multiplex PCR; in TCRdb, only in-frame clones are kept and a portion is missing. The sample lists 300,000 to 350,000 clones, roughly 13% occurring once. Sequencing was performed on naive CD4+ T cells from blood. This TCR was recovered from a woman under 30 with type 1 diabetes. The chain is built from TRBV7-2 and TRBJ2-1; a possible D gene is TRBD1 (6 bases). Here the CDR3 DNA reads TGTGCCAGCAGCCGAGGGGGCAATGAGCAGTTCTTC. Translation gives CASSRGGNEQFF.